This TCR beta chain appears in the sequencing data of a study of human T cells and chemical hapten exposure. General study results and limits: Expanded TCRs were compared with controls, and the expanded TCRs formed significantly more large CDR3 similarity clusters.

CDR1 is ENHRY and CDR2 is SYGVKD in the germline V gene. This CDR3 region has 14 residues. The germline V and J ends were trimmed by 4 bases and 0 bases, with 7 bases remaining between them. This clonotype was counted between two and nine times. The antigen is not known. Indicated time point: patch test 1, 2 weeks after DPC sensitization. Treatment indicated: therapeutic diphenylcyclopropenone sensitization with weekly scalp DPC. TCRdb ran MiXCR on the RACE reads and lists one entry per CDR3 protein. Of about 360,000 distinct CDR3 sequences listed, about 7% are singletons. The genes are TRBV10-3 and TRBJ1-3, with unresolved D. The material sequenced was whole blood, taken in connection with sensitization to the hapten diphenylcyclopropenone (DPC). The receptor was isolated from a young woman with alopecia areata. Some clones in this sample may be carry-over from other donors' samples. The chain's CDR3 is CAISAVLSGNTIYF. The DNA for the CDR3 is TGTGCCATCAGTGCAGTACTCTCTGGAAACACCATATATTTT.